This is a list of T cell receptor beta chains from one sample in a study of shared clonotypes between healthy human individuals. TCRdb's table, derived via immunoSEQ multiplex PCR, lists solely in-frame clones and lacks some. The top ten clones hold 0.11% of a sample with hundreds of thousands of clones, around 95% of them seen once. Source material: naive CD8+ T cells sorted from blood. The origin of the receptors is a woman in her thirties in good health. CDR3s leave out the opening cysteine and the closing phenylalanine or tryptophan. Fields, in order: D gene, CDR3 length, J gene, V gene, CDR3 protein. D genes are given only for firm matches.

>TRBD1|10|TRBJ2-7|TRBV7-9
ASQTGVDEQY
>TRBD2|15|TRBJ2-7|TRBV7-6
ASSAGRAGGPQYEQY
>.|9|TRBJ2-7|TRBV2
ASRGALEQY
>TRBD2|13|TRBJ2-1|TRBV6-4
ASSELAGAYNEQF
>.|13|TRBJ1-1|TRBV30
AWSTTTGPRAEAF
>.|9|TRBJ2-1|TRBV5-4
ASSTLNEQF
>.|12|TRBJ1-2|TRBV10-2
ASRGDGDNYGYT
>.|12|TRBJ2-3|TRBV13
ASSSSPNTDTQY
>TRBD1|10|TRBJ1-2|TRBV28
ASRELQGGHT
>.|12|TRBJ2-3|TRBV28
ASSYEFQGDTQY
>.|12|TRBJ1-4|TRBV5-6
ASSQGWANEKLF
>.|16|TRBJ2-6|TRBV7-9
ASSLRQGGPSGANVLT
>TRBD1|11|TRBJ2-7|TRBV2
ASTGTGTYEQY
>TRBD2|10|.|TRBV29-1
SVGGEGYEQY
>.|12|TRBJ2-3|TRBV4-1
ASSLVVGTDTQY
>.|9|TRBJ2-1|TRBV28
ASSRSHEQF
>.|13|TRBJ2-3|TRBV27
ASSLFWFSTDTQY
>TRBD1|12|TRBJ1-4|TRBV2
ASRPGQGNEKLF
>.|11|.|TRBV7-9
ASSSLAPYEQY
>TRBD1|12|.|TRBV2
ASQVGQRTYEQY
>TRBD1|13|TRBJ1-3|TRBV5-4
ASSVGQDSGNTIY
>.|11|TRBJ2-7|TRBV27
ASRALSSYEQY
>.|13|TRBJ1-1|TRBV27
ASSLSPLGRQEAF
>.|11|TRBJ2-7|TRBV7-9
ASGAGMPAEQY
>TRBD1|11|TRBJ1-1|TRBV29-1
SVAGTGGTEAF
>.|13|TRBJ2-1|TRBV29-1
SVEGQEFGYNEQF
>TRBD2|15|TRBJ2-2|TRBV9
ASSVARLAGVGGELF
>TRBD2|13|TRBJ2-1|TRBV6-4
ASSDGTSGYNEQF
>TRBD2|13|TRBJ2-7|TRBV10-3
AITPTSGSSYEQY
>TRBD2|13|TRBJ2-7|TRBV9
ASSAGTSGLYEQY
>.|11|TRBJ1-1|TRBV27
ASSLMLNTEAF
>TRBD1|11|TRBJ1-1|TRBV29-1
SVEGTGVTEAF
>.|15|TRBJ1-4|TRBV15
ATALGPTGARSEKLF
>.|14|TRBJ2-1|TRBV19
ASSTLLAETYNEQF
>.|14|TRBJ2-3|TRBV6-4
ASSVGIGGSTDTQY
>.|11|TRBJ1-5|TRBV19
ASTSDSNQPQH
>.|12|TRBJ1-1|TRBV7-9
ASSFGGSSTEAF
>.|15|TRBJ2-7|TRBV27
ASSLSKVGSAAYEQY
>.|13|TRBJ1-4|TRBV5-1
ASSLSQGLDEKLF
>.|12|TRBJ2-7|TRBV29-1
SVELRRGQYEQY
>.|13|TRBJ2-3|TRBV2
ASRGTSEATDTQY
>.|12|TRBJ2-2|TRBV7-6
ASSLVERSGELF
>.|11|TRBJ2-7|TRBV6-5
ASRPASSYEQY
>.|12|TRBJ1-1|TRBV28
ASSFDSLSTEAF